Below are 15 T cell receptor beta chains sequenced from a single sample in a study of long-term antiretroviral therapy in people with HIV (dated by TCRdb to the early 2020s). The immunoSEQ hsTCRB v3.0 assay was used at survey level resolution to sequence the TRB variable region. TCRdb's version of the immuneACCESS table is confined to in-frame rearrangements and falls short of the full clone set. An unresolved V gene accounts for under half of the shortfall where checked; the remainder is of unknown origin. The sample yields tens of thousands of clones; nearly 90% were counted once. 13% of the sample is held by the ten biggest clonotypes. The sample in question was unsorted PBMCs, obtained 1.1 years after starting antiretroviral therapy. The receptors derive from a man between 18 and 35 years old with HIV.

This clone turned up a few times. The chain is built from TRBV4-2 and TRBJ2-4; D gene unclear. The V and J ends lost 0 bases and 7 bases respectively, with 10 bases between them. The germline CDR1 and CDR2 sequences are LGHNA and YNFKEQ. The CDR3 length is 14 residues. CDR3 in DNA: TGTGCCAGCAGCCAAGAGGAATCGAGTAACATTCAGTACTTC. It specifies CASSQEESSNIQYF.

V gene TRBV11-2 combines with J gene TRBJ2-5; D gene uncertain. Trimming took off 5 bases at V and 3 bases at J, with 7 bases between the two ends. Germline lookup yields CDR1 SGHAT and CDR2 FQNNGV. The CDR3 runs 12 residues. The CDR3 bases are TGTGCCAGCAGCGGTGTCAAAGAGACCCAGTACTTC. Its protein product is CASSGVKETQYF.

J is TRBJ2-7 and V is TRBV5-6; TRBD1 matches at 8 bases. From germline, CDR1 is SGHDT and CDR2 YYEEEE. This CDR3 is 13 amino acids long. The trim removed 2 bases at V and 6 bases at J, leaving 4 bases unmatched. The chain's CDR3 is CASSFGQGGEQYF. DNA of the CDR3: TGTGCCAGCAGCTTCGGACAGGGTGGCGAGCAGTACTTC.

This clone is a singleton in its sample. J is TRBJ1-2 and V is TRBV4-3, with D possibly being TRBD1 (5 bases). Trimming took off 0 bases at V and 0 bases at J, with 8 bases between the two ends. Germline V gives CDR1 LGHNA, CDR2 YSLEER. This CDR3 comprises 15 residues. The DNA for the CDR3 is TGCGCCAGCAGCCAAGATCAGGGATCTAACTATGGCTACACCTTC. Residues: CASSQDQGSNYGYTF.

This chain connects TRBV23-1 to TRBJ2-6; possible D gene TRBD1, 5 bases. TRBV23-1 is labeled an ORF, and its function is uncertain. The ends were cut back, 1 base at V and 0 bases at J, with 16 bases in the middle. This CDR3 is built from 19 residues. Here the CDR3 DNA reads TGCGCCAGCAGTCAATTAAACAGGTCTTTCTACTCTGGGGCCAACGTCCTGACTTTC. Residues: CASSQLNRSFYSGANVLTF.

The chain recombines TRBV4-1 with TRBJ1-4; D remains ambiguous. This CDR3 region has 19 residues. Trimming shortened V by 4 bases and J by 0 bases, and 21 bases separated the two germline ends. Germline V gives CDR1 MGHRA, CDR2 YSYEKL. CDR3 protein: CASSRTTGPSRSTNEKLFF. The CDR3 DNA reads as TGCGCCAGCAGCCGCACCACCGGGCCCTCGAGATCAACTAATGAAAAACTGTTTTTT.

The chain recombines TRBV11-2 with TRBJ2-7; weak D call: TRBD1 (7 bases). Per the germline V gene, CDR1 is SGHAT and CDR2 is FQNNGV. V was shortened by 3 bases and J by 3 bases, with 18 bases between the two germline ends. The CDR3 spans 16 residues. The CDR3: CASSFGGGRVNYEQYF. The CDR3 DNA is TGTGCCAGCAGCTTCGGAGGGGGCAGGGTTAACTACGAGCAGTACTTC. Supplemented by reference TRBV11-2 and TRBJ2-7, the full variable domain reads EAGVAQSPRYKIIEKRQSVAFWCNPISGHATLYWYQQILGQGPKLLIQFQNNGVVDDSQLPKDRFSAERLKGVDSTLKIQPAKLEDSAVYLCASSFGGGRVNYEQYFGPGTRLTVT.

The V call is TRBV2, the J call TRBJ2-1; D is perhaps TRBD1 (6 bases). Trimming stripped 7 bases from V and 9 bases from J, with 16 bases between. Germline V gene data show CDR1 as SNHLY and CDR2 as FYNNEI. The CDR3 is made up of 13 amino acids. CDR3: CASTNRVSGEQFF. CDR3 DNA sequence: TGTGCCAGCACGAACAGGGTCTCTGGTGAGCAGTTCTTC.

The J gene is TRBJ2-3, the V gene TRBV10-1; TRBD1 agrees at 7 bases. In germline, CDR1 is WNHNN, CDR2 SYGVQD (reference sequence). This CDR3 comprises 15 residues. After removal of 6 bases from V and 4 bases from J, the junction contained 10 bases not matched to a gene. CDR3 loop: CASRPTGSSADTQYF. For the CDR3, the DNA is TGCGCCAGCAGGCCGACAGGGTCGTCGGCAGATACGCAGTATTTT.

A few counts support this clone. This chain uses TRBV7-2 with TRBJ1-3; D may be TRBD1 (6 bases). The CDR3 sequence is 15 residues long. Deletions cut 1 base from V and 7 bases from J, with 14 bases between. Germline CDR1 and CDR2: SGHTA and FQGNSA. The CDR3 nucleotides read TGTGCCAGCAGCTTAGTAGGGCGGGACATTAACACCATATATTTT. Its protein is CASSLVGRDINTIYF.

This clone was recorded a few times. This chain joins TRBV10-1 and TRBJ1-1; 9 nucleotides agree with TRBD1. From germline, CDR1 is WNHNN and CDR2 SYGVQD (reference sequence). V shed 2 bases, J shed 6 bases, and the junction held 4 bases outside the gene matches. The CDR3 length is 14 residues. The CDR3 protein is CASSEARDRAEAFF. In DNA form, the CDR3 reads TGCGCCAGCAGTGAGGCCCGGGACAGGGCTGAAGCTTTCTTT.

The rearrangement joins TRBV4-1 to TRBJ1-3; no firm D call. Trimming left V 3 bases short and J 0 bases short, with 15 bases between. Per the germline V gene, CDR1 is MGHRA and CDR2 is YSYEKL. The CDR3 spans 17 residues. CDR3 DNA sequence: TGCGCCAGCAGCCACGGCGGCCTGCCTGGCTCTGGAAACACCATATATTTT. It translates to CASSHGGLPGSGNTIYF.

This clone came up once. CDR3 sequence reads: CASSRGGLSGYNEQFF. The CDR3 DNA reads TGTGCCAGCAGCAGGGGGGGGCTATCAGGTTACAATGAGCAGTTCTTC. The chain is built from TRBV5-4 and TRBJ2-1; D is perhaps TRBD2 (7 bases). Germline CDR1 SGHNT, CDR2 YYREEE (reference sequence). CDR3 size: 16 residues. V lost 4 bases to trimming and J lost 4 bases, with 18 bases between them.

The chain has TRBV6-1 and TRBJ1-1; 8 positions agree with TRBD1. The V segment lost 3 bases and the J segment 3 bases; nucleotides outside the gene matches: 3. The CDR3 contains 14 residues. CDR1 is MNHNS, CDR2 SASEGT, per germline. The CDR3 sequence is CASSEGQEHTEAFF. For the CDR3, the DNA is TGTGCCAGCAGTGAGGGACAGGAGCACACTGAAGCTTTCTTT.

V and J are TRBV14 and TRBJ1-2; 9 positions match TRBD1. The germline CDR1 and CDR2 sequences are SGHDN and FVKESK. With 1 base clipped from V and 2 bases from J, the junction kept 5 bases outside the gene matches. The CDR3 consists of 16 residues. Here the CDR3 DNA reads TGTGCCAGCAGCCAAGGGACAGGGGTTTTGAACTATGGCTACACCTTC. Its translation is CASSQGTGVLNYGYTF. Drawing the rest from reference TRBV14 and TRBJ1-2, the complete variable domain is EAGVTQFPSHSVIEKGQTVTLRCDPISGHDNLYWYRRVMGKEIKFLLHFVKESKQDESGMPNNRFLAERTGGTYSTLKVQPAELEDSGVYFCASSQGTGVLNYGYTFGSGTRLTVV.